The 27 T cell receptor beta chains reported below all come from one sample, sequenced in a study of T cells in narcolepsy. Profiled with immunoSEQ multiplex PCR; TCRdb holds only in-frame clones, not every one. Counted here are fewer than 30,000 clones, about four fifths occurring once; the ten biggest clones make up roughly 0.74%. Sequencing was done on a sample of CD45RA- memory CD4+ T cells from PBMCs. The source is a human donor with narcolepsy.

In its sample, this clone is large. The chain recombines TRBV18 with TRBJ1-5; D unresolved. The germline V gene has CDR1 KGHSH and CDR2 LQKENI. This CDR3 contains 13 residues. V was shortened by 2 bases and J by 1 base, with 3 bases between the two germline ends. CDR3 protein: CASSPGSNQPQHF. CDR3 coding DNA: TGTGCCAGCTCACCAGGGAGCAATCAGCCCCAGCATTTT.

V gene TRBV4-1 combines with J gene TRBJ2-2, with a possible D match to TRBD1 (6 bases). Trimming took 1 base from V and 4 from J, leaving 10 bases between them. CDR1 is MGHRA and CDR2 is YSYEKL in the germline V gene. This CDR3 is 15 amino acids long. The CDR3 sequence is CASSQATGFTGELFF. Written as DNA, the CDR3 is TGCGCCAGCAGCCAAGCGACAGGATTCACCGGGGAGCTGTTTTTT.

This clone was counted only a few times. This chain connects TRBV5-8 to TRBJ1-4; no clear D. The V end lost 1 base, the J end lost 2 bases, and 9 bases lay between the germline ends. Germline CDR1 SGHTS, CDR2 YDEGEE. The CDR3 consists of 15 residues. DNA of the CDR3: TGTGCCAGCAGCTTGAAAGGTCGGACTAATGAAAAACTGTTTTTT. The encoded protein is CASSLKGRTNEKLFF.

CDR3 sequence: CASSEVGANQPQHF. Written as DNA, the CDR3 is TGTGCCAGCAGTGAAGTAGGGGCAAATCAGCCCCAGCATTTT. The V gene is TRBV6-1, the J gene TRBJ1-5; D is perhaps TRBD1 (5 bases). CDR3 length equals 14 residues. Germline V CDR1 and CDR2: MNHNS, SASEGT. V dropped 1 base and J dropped 4 bases, with 8 bases sitting between them.

This clone was found a few times. The rearrangement uses TRBV5-1 and TRBJ2-3, with 7 bases fitting TRBD2. This CDR3 is built from 14 residues. Unmatched junction bases numbered 2, after V lost 3 bases and J lost 1 base. In germline, CDR1 is SGHRS, CDR2 YFSETQ. The CDR3 DNA sequence: TGCGCCAGCAGCTCTGGGGGGGGCACAGATACGCAGTATTTT. It encodes CASSSGGGTDTQYF. Variable domain in full (rest from reference TRBV5-1 and TRBJ2-3): KAGVTQTPRYLIKTRGQQVTLSCSPISGHRSVSWYQQTPGQGLQFLFEYFSETQRNKGNFPGRFSGRQFSNSRSEMNVSTLELGDSALYLCASSSGGGTDTQYFGPGTRLTVL.

V usage is TRBV11-2 and J usage is TRBJ1-3, with D possibly matching TRBD1 (5 bases). Germline loops: CDR1 SGHAT, CDR2 FQNNGV. V gave up 1 base and J gave up 4 bases, with 14 bases separating them. The CDR3 length is 16 residues. CDR3 DNA sequence: TGTGCCAGCAGCTTAGCCCAGGGTCTTTCAGGAAACACCATATATTTT. Translating gives CASSLAQGLSGNTIYF.

The J gene is TRBJ1-1, the V gene TRBV7-8, with D tentatively TRBD1 (6 bases). The CDR3 runs to 15 residues. The V end lost 5 bases, the J end lost 7 bases, and 20 bases lay between the germline ends. Per the germline V gene, CDR1 is SGHVS and CDR2 is FQNEAQ. The DNA for the CDR3 is TGTGCCAGCAGCCAAAGGCAGGGGCGATGGGGTGAAGCTTTCTTT. It translates to CASSQRQGRWGEAFF.

This clone was observed a few times. V and J are TRBV19 and TRBJ1-1; a possible D gene is TRBD1 (5 bases). This CDR3 has 16 residues. Trimming shortened V by 2 bases and J by 0 bases, and 13 bases separated the two germline ends. Germline V gene sequence: CDR1 LNHDA, CDR2 SQIVND (reference sequence). The CDR3 is CASSILVGAVNTEAFF. The CDR3 DNA sequence: TGTGCCAGTAGTATACTCGTCGGGGCAGTGAACACTGAAGCTTTCTTT.

This clone showed up just once. The V call is TRBV7-2, the J call TRBJ1-3; no clear D gene. Germline loops: CDR1 SGHTA, CDR2 FQGNSA. The CDR3 is 14 residues long. Trimming left V 5 bases short and J 0 bases short, with 8 bases between. The CDR3 DNA reads TGTGCCAGCAGCCCAATCAACTCTGGAAACACCATATATTTT. Its translation: CASSPINSGNTIYF.

This clone has only one observation. This chain joins TRBV18 and TRBJ2-1; 10 bases fit TRBD1. V trimming: 1 base; J trimming: 1 base; junction bases outside the gene matches: 4. Germline CDR1 and CDR2: KGHSH and LQKENI. This CDR3 is 17 amino acids long. As DNA, the CDR3 is TGTGCCAGCTCACCACGACAGGGGGCGAGATCCTACAATGAGCAGTTCTTC. This encodes CASSPRQGARSYNEQFF.

Only one count was recorded for this clone. This chain connects TRBV6-5 to TRBJ1-5; 7 nucleotides line up with TRBD1. Per the germline V gene, CDR1 is MNHEY and CDR2 is SVGAGI. The CDR3 sequence is 14 residues long. V lost 5 bases and J lost 5; bases outside the gene matches: 6. The CDR3 DNA reads TGTGCCAGCAGTCCCGACAGGGTGTATCAGCCCCAGCATTTT. Residues: CASSPDRVYQPQHF.

This clone is a singleton in its sample. The chain couples TRBV7-6 to TRBJ1-1, with D perhaps matching TRBD1 (5 bases). The CDR3 covers 15 residues. CDR1 and CDR2 from the germline V gene are SGHVS and FNYEAQ. V lost 0 bases and J lost 4, with 12 bases in between. CDR3 coding DNA: TGTGCCAGCAGCTTAGCCAGTACAGGAGGCACTGAAGCTTTCTTT. Its translation is CASSLASTGGTEAFF.

The chain uses TRBV6-5 and TRBJ2-1; D not certain. With 6 bases removed from V and 2 bases from J, the gap between germline ends came to 8 bases. The CDR3 is 13 residues long. The germline V gene has CDR1 MNHEY and CDR2 SVGAGI. This CDR3 is CASSPVAYNEQFF. DNA of the CDR3: TGTGCCAGCAGCCCTGTGGCCTACAATGAGCAGTTCTTC.

The chain uses TRBV5-1 and TRBJ2-1, with 7 bases identical to TRBD1. V gave up 0 bases and J gave up 2 bases; unmatched junction bases: 2. This CDR3 has 15 amino acids. CDR1 and CDR2 (germline): SGHRS, YFSETQ. CDR3 nucleotides: TGCGCCAGCAGCTTGGAACAGGGGACCTACAATGAGCAGTTCTTC. Its translation is CASSLEQGTYNEQFF.

The table lists this clone with a few counts. J is TRBJ2-1 and V is TRBV7-9; D could derive from TRBD1 or TRBD2 (6 bases each). The CDR3 is 18 residues long. The ends were cut back, 2 bases at V and 8 bases at J, with 25 bases in the middle. The germline gives CDR1 SEHNR, CDR2 FQNEAQ (reference sequence). The CDR3 nucleotides read TGTGCCAGCAGCTTACCCCCCCGGACAGCGGGCAGCAGGGATGAGCAGTTCTTC. This codes for CASSLPPRTAGSRDEQFF. Full variable domain (rest looked up from reference TRBV7-9 and TRBJ2-1): DTGVSQNPRHKITKRGQNVTFRCDPISEHNRLYWYRQTLGQGPEFLTYFQNEAQLEKSRLLSDRFSAERPKGSFSTLEIQRTEQGDSAMYLCASSLPPRTAGSRDEQFFGPGTRLTVL.

V usage is TRBV5-1 and J usage is TRBJ2-1; TRBD2 matches at 8 bases. After removal of 0 bases from V and 6 bases from J, the junction contained 8 bases not matched to a gene. This CDR3 has 16 residues. The germline CDR1 and CDR2 sequences are SGHRS and YFSETQ. This CDR3 is CASSLDIGLAGNEQFF. The CDR3, as DNA: TGCGCCAGCAGCTTGGATATAGGACTAGCTGGCAATGAGCAGTTCTTC.

The chain joins TRBV18 to TRBJ2-7; D remains unclear. Per germline, CDR1 KGHSH and CDR2 LQKENI. The CDR3 covers 13 residues. Trimming left V 6 bases short and J 3 bases short, with 12 bases between. CDR3 protein: CASSLRTDYEQYF. CDR3 nucleotides: TGTGCCAGCTCCCTCCGGACGGACTACGAGCAGTACTTC.

The rearrangement links TRBV6-5 to TRBJ2-1; a weak D match, TRBD1 (5 bases). V was shortened by 8 bases and J by 4 bases, with 12 bases between the two germline ends. This CDR3 has 13 amino acids. From germline, CDR1 is MNHEY and CDR2 SVGAGI. This CDR3 is CASGPQGYNEQFF. The CDR3 DNA is TGTGCCAGCGGGCCCCAGGGATACAATGAGCAGTTCTTC.

The chain couples TRBV6-5 to TRBJ2-3; D may be TRBD1 or TRBD2 (5 bases each). V was shortened by 10 bases and J by 2 bases, with 13 bases between the two germline ends. This CDR3 comprises 13 residues. CDR1 is MNHEY, CDR2 SVGAGI, per germline. CDR3 DNA: TGTGCCATCTCGAGGGGTGTCACAGATACGCAGTATTTT. Translated, it gives CAISRGVTDTQYF.

This rearrangement joins TRBV5-4 to TRBJ2-1, with 12 bases fitting TRBD2. The germline CDR1 and CDR2 sequences are SGHNT and YYREEE (reference sequence). With 0 bases clipped from V and 7 bases from J, the junction kept 5 bases outside the gene matches. The CDR3 extends over 16 amino acids. DNA of the CDR3: TGTGCCAGCAGCTTGGCTAGCGGGGGGGCCCTAAATGAGCAGTTCTTC. As protein: CASSLASGGALNEQFF.

The rearrangement links TRBV28 to TRBJ1-2; no clear D. The CDR3 extends over 13 amino acids. Trimming removed 3 bases from V and 8 bases from J, with 13 bases in between. CDR1 and CDR2 from the germline V gene are MDHEN and SYDVKM. CDR3 nucleotide sequence: TGTGCCAGCAGTTTTGAAAAAGCCAGGGGCTACACCTTC. This translates into CASSFEKARGYTF.

The J gene is TRBJ1-2, the V gene TRBV4-2; TRBD1 is a possible D gene (5 bases). With 0 bases removed from V and 7 bases from J, the gap between germline ends came to 18 bases. CDR3 length: 16 residues. The germline V gene encodes CDR1 LGHNA and CDR2 YNFKEQ. The CDR3 nucleotides read TGTGCCAGCAGCCAAGAGGGGCGGGGCCCGGGGGGTGGCTACACCTTC. It is translated as CASSQEGRGPGGGYTF.

This chain connects TRBV29-1 to TRBJ1-2; tentatively, D is TRBD1 (6 bases). CDR3 length: 15 residues. Germline lookup yields CDR1 SQVTM and CDR2 ANQGSEA. Trimming took 4 bases from V and 1 from J, leaving 16 bases between them. CDR3 in DNA: TGCAGCGTTGGAACCCAGGGACAAAATAACTATGGCTACACCTTC. This encodes CSVGTQGQNNYGYTF.

This CDR3 is CASSIQSQAAAFF. The CDR3 nucleotides read TGTGCCAGTAGTATTCAGTCTCAAGCTGCGGCTTTCTTT. The rearrangement links TRBV19 to TRBJ1-1; D call uncertain. This CDR3 region has 13 residues. From germline, CDR1 is LNHDA and CDR2 SQIVND (reference sequence). Trimming cost V 3 bases and J 11 bases, with 16 bases left between them.

Concerning this clone: Germline is not matched at one junction end, which may reflect a read error. The chain combines TRBV6-5 with TRBJ2-3, with D uncertain. This CDR3 is built from 12 residues. Germline V gene sequence: CDR1 MNHEY, CDR2 SVGAGI. The CDR3 nucleotides are TGTGCCAGCAGCTCCGACACACATACGCAGTATTTT. Its translation: CASSSDTHTQYF.

The chain joins TRBV5-1 to TRBJ2-1, with D possibly TRBD2 on 5 matching bases. V shed 5 bases and J shed 5 bases, with 11 bases lying between them. The germline gives CDR1 SGHRS, CDR2 YFSETQ. The CDR3 is made up of 13 amino acids. The CDR3 bases are TGCGCCAGCAGACCGGGAAATAACAATGAGCAGTTCTTC. Translation: CASRPGNNNEQFF.

The chain has TRBV19 and TRBJ1-5; possible D gene TRBD1, 5 bases. The V end was cut by 5 bases, the J end by 10 bases, with 21 bases between. Germline V lookup: CDR1 LNHDA, CDR2 SQIVND (reference sequence). This CDR3 is built from 15 residues. The CDR3 nucleotides read TGTGCCAGTAGTTCCGGGACGGCCGGTACAGAACCCCAGCATTTT. Protein sequence: CASSSGTAGTEPQHF.